A selection of T cell receptor beta chains follows, all from one sample in a study of T-cell reconstitution after alpha-beta-depleted transplantation in children. TCRdb re-analysed the PCR reads in MiXCR, keeping a single row per CDR3 protein. The table shows a few hundred thousand distinct CDR3 sequences, with over 40% occurring only once. Sequences were derived from PBMCs, sampled before TCRalphabeta/CD19-depleted stem cell transplant. All receptors come from a girl under 10 years old with aplastic anemia, due to receive a stem cell transplant. The CDR3 runs from the conserved cysteine through the conserved F or W. Each record gives: D gene, J gene, V gene, clone size, CDR3 DNA, CDR3 protein. A D gene is named only where the DNA matches it firmly. Not every row has a clone size; where given, it reads once, few, many or a size class.

d_gene: TRBD1
j_gene: TRBJ2-6
v_gene: TRBV4-1
abundance: NA
CDR3nt: TGCGCCAGCAGCCCCATCGGACAGGGCGTCCCTGGGGCCAACGTCCTGACTTTC
CDR3aa: CASSPIGQGVPGANVLTF

d_gene: NA
j_gene: TRBJ1-2
v_gene: TRBV12-3/TRBV12-4
abundance: few
CDR3nt: TGTGCCAGCAGTTTCCAGGATTTTAACTATGGCTACACCTTC
CDR3aa: CASSFQDFNYGYTF

d_gene: TRBD2
j_gene: TRBJ2-1
v_gene: TRBV20-1
abundance: NA
CDR3nt: TGCAGTGCTAGAAATTCCGGGACTAGCGGGGCGGTGAGTGAGCAGTTCTTC
CDR3aa: CSARNSGTSGAVSEQFF

d_gene: TRBD1
j_gene: TRBJ1-2
v_gene: TRBV6-1
abundance: NA
CDR3nt: TGTGCCAGCAGCAACCCGACAGGGAACTATGGCTACACCTTC
CDR3aa: CASSNPTGNYGYTF

d_gene: NA
j_gene: TRBJ2-7
v_gene: TRBV29-1
abundance: NA
CDR3nt: TGCAGCGTCCGGCAGGGCTTTAGCTACGAGCAGTACTTC
CDR3aa: CSVRQGFSYEQYF

d_gene: TRBD1
j_gene: TRBJ1-5
v_gene: TRBV6-5
abundance: NA
CDR3nt: TGTGCCAGCAGTTACACAGGGGCCCATCAGCCCCAGCATTTT
CDR3aa: CASSYTGAHQPQHF

d_gene: NA
j_gene: TRBJ1-4
v_gene: TRBV6-5
abundance: NA
CDR3nt: TGTGCCAGCAGTTCAGTAAGGGCTGAAAAACTGTTTTTT
CDR3aa: CASSSVRAEKLFF

d_gene: TRBD1
j_gene: TRBJ2-6
v_gene: TRBV19
abundance: many
CDR3nt: TGTGCCAGTAGTACACAGGGGTTCTCTGGGGCCAACGTCCTGACTTTC
CDR3aa: CASSTQGFSGANVLTF

d_gene: TRBD1
j_gene: TRBJ2-3
v_gene: TRBV10-3
abundance: few
CDR3nt: TGTGCCACCCAAGACGGACAGGGGGTGGATACGCAGTATTTT
CDR3aa: CATQDGQGVDTQYF

d_gene: TRBD1
j_gene: TRBJ2-1
v_gene: TRBV9
abundance: many
CDR3nt: TGTGCCAGCAGCGCTTTCGACAGGGGGGACAATGAGCAGTTCTTC
CDR3aa: CASSAFDRGDNEQFF

d_gene: NA
j_gene: TRBJ2-7
v_gene: TRBV16
abundance: few
CDR3nt: TGTGCCAGCAGCCAATCGGACGGGTCCTACGAGCAGTACTTC
CDR3aa: CASSQSDGSYEQYF

d_gene: NA
j_gene: TRBJ2-3
v_gene: TRBV6-5
abundance: few
CDR3nt: TGTGCCAGCAGTGAGACAGTCGGTACGCAGTATTTT
CDR3aa: CASSETVGTQYF

d_gene: TRBD1
j_gene: TRBJ1-2
v_gene: TRBV20-1
abundance: NA
CDR3nt: TGCAGTGCTAGAGATCTTTTTCGTTACAGGGGCCTGGTTAACTATGGCTACACCTTC
CDR3aa: CSARDLFRYRGLVNYGYTF

d_gene: NA
j_gene: TRBJ2-6
v_gene: TRBV3-1
abundance: NA
CDR3nt: TGTGCCTGCTGGCCCTCCCGGGGGATCTTCTCTGGGGCCAACGTCCTGACTTTC
CDR3aa: CACWPSRGIFSGANVLTF

d_gene: TRBD2
j_gene: TRBJ2-1
v_gene: TRBV7-2
abundance: few
CDR3nt: TGTGCCAGCAGCCCCACTAGCGGAAATGAGCAGTTCTTC
CDR3aa: CASSPTSGNEQFF

d_gene: TRBD2
j_gene: TRBJ2-3
v_gene: TRBV20-1
abundance: NA
CDR3nt: TGCAGTGCTAGAGGGGGACTAGCGGGGGGCTCTAGCACAGATACGCAGTATTTT
CDR3aa: CSARGGLAGGSSTDTQYF

d_gene: NA
j_gene: TRBJ1-1
v_gene: TRBV5-1
abundance: NA
CDR3nt: TGCGCCAGCAGCTTGGAGTTTGGCACTGAAGCTTTCTTT
CDR3aa: CASSLEFGTEAFF

d_gene: TRBD2
j_gene: TRBJ2-3
v_gene: TRBV18
abundance: NA
CDR3nt: TGTGCCAGCTCACCAAACGGAGCGGGAAAAGATACGCAGTATTTT
CDR3aa: CASSPNGAGKDTQYF

d_gene: NA
j_gene: TRBJ2-2
v_gene: TRBV7-9
abundance: NA
CDR3nt: TGTGCCAGCAGGGCCCGAAGTTGGCGGGAGAACACCGGGGAGCTGTTTTTT
CDR3aa: CASRARSWRENTGELFF

d_gene: NA
j_gene: TRBJ2-3
v_gene: TRBV7-2
abundance: NA
CDR3nt: TGTGCCAGCAGCCCCTGGACTGGGAAAGATACGCAGTATTTT
CDR3aa: CASSPWTGKDTQYF